The rows below give T cell receptor beta chains drawn from one sample of a study of liver allograft versus peripheral blood T cells. TCRdb reprocessed the reads with MiXCR, giving one entry per CDR3 protein. The sample holds about 1,900 distinct CDR3 sequences, about 17% seen once. These receptors were collected from a human patient who had a liver transplant. Some T cells may arise from the graft donor. Both conserved end residues are part of each CDR3. Each record gives: clone size, D gene, J gene, V gene, CDR3 length, CDR3 DNA, CDR3 protein. A D gene is named only where the DNA matches it firmly. Some rows have no size entry. The others give once, few or many, or a class for an expanded clone.

size: .; D: .; J: TRBJ2-1; V: TRBV6-5; length: 14; DNA: TGTGCCAGCAGCCCCGGGTCTCGGGTCAATGAGCAGTTCTTC; CDR3: CASSPGSRVNEQFF
size: .; D: .; J: TRBJ1-2; V: TRBV20-1; length: 18; DNA: TGCAGTGCTAGAGATAAGCGGGGCCGAGGAAAAATCAGCTATGGCTACACCTTC; CDR3: CSARDKRGRGKISYGYTF
size: .; D: .; J: TRBJ2-7; V: TRBV20-1; length: 11; DNA: TGCAGTGCTAGGAAGGACTACGAGCAGTACTTC; CDR3: CSARKDYEQYF
size: few; D: .; J: TRBJ1-6; V: TRBV11-2; length: 12; DNA: TGTGCCAGCAGCTTGGGGGGTTCACCCCTCCACTTT; CDR3: CASSLGGSPLHF
size: large; D: TRBD2; J: TRBJ2-3; V: TRBV19; length: 14; DNA: TGTGCCAGTAATCTAGCGGGGGGGCTTGATACGCAGTATTTT; CDR3: CASNLAGGLDTQYF
size: medium-sized; D: TRBD1; J: TRBJ1-4; V: TRBV28; length: 17; DNA: TGTGCCAGCAGTTTATTATCGGACAGGGCCCTTAATGAAAAACTGTTTTTT; CDR3: CASSLLSDRALNEKLFF
size: .; D: TRBD1; J: TRBJ1-2; V: TRBV5-6; length: 14; DNA: TGTGCCAGCAGGGAACAGGGGAGCTATTATGGCTACACCTTC; CDR3: CASREQGSYYGYTF
size: few; D: .; J: TRBJ1-3; V: TRBV5-4; length: 14; DNA: TGTGCCAGCAGCTTCGGGCTGTCTGGAAACACCATATATTTT; CDR3: CASSFGLSGNTIYF
size: .; D: .; J: TRBJ1-2; V: TRBV5-1; length: 14; DNA: TGCGCCAGCAGCCTATTACTAGGCGGCTATGGCTACACCTTC; CDR3: CASSLLLGGYGYTF
size: few; D: TRBD2; J: TRBJ2-7; V: TRBV27; length: 16; DNA: TGTGCCAGCAGTTTTCAACTAGCGGGGGCTTCGTACGAGCAGTACTTC; CDR3: CASSFQLAGASYEQYF
size: many; D: .; J: TRBJ2-7; V: TRBV11-2; length: 12; DNA: TGTGCCAGCAGCTTCGACGGATACGAGCAGTACTTC; CDR3: CASSFDGYEQYF
size: many; D: .; J: TRBJ2-7; V: TRBV6-2/TRBV6-3; length: 15; DNA: TGTGCCAGCAGTTCTGGGTTTCTGAGCTCCTACGAGCAGTACTTC; CDR3: CASSSGFLSSYEQYF
size: once; D: .; J: TRBJ2-7; V: TRBV2; length: 13; DNA: TGTGCCAGCACCTTTAATTTTGGGGACGAGCAGTACTTC; CDR3: CASTFNFGDEQYF
size: .; D: .; J: TRBJ1-2; V: TRBV15; length: 16; DNA: TGTGCCACCAGAAGGGGTAGGGGACGAGGGGGCTATGGCTACACCTTC; CDR3: CATRRGRGRGGYGYTF
size: many; D: .; J: TRBJ1-1; V: TRBV27; length: 15; DNA: TGTGCCAGCAGAGACTGGACGGCCATGAACACTGAAGCTTTCTTT; CDR3: CASRDWTAMNTEAFF
size: few; D: .; J: TRBJ2-7; V: TRBV7-2; length: 12; DNA: TGTGCCAGCAGCCTGATGACCAACGAGCAGTACTTC; CDR3: CASSLMTNEQYF
size: .; D: TRBD2; J: TRBJ2-5; V: TRBV5-6; length: 18; DNA: TGTGCCAGCAGCTTGGAACTCCTGCGACTAGCGGACCAAGAGACCCAGTACTTC; CDR3: CASSLELLRLADQETQYF
size: medium-sized; D: .; J: TRBJ2-7; V: TRBV5-4; length: 15; DNA: TGTGCCAGCAGCTCGACTGAGGGGGGTTCCTACGAGCAGTACTTC; CDR3: CASSSTEGGSYEQYF
size: .; D: TRBD1; J: TRBJ2-7; V: TRBV7-9; length: 14; DNA: TGTGCCAGCAGCCCCCCAGGGGGCCCCTACGAGCAGTACTTC; CDR3: CASSPPGGPYEQYF
size: medium-sized; D: TRBD2; J: TRBJ2-1; V: TRBV6-6; length: 18; DNA: TGTGCCAGCACAGGACTAGCGGGAGCAGGGCCTATCTACAATGAGCAGTTCTTC; CDR3: CASTGLAGAGPIYNEQFF
size: .; D: .; J: TRBJ2-5; V: TRBV28; length: 14; DNA: TGTGCCAGCAGTCAGGACTGGATTCAAGAGACCCAGTACTTC; CDR3: CASSQDWIQETQYF
size: medium-sized; D: .; J: TRBJ2-7; V: TRBV19; length: 14; DNA: TGTGCCAGTAGTATAGAGACAGGTTACTACGAGCAGTACTTC; CDR3: CASSIETGYYEQYF
size: few; D: .; J: TRBJ2-7; V: TRBV20-1; length: 14; DNA: TGCAGTGCTAGAGATATAGGGCCTTCCTACGAGCAGTACTTC; CDR3: CSARDIGPSYEQYF
size: few; D: .; J: TRBJ2-7; V: TRBV28; length: 19; DNA: TGTGCCAGCAGTTTAAGGCCCCGAGTTGGGGGGGCCCTTTTTAGCGAGCAGTACTTC; CDR3: CASSLRPRVGGALFSEQYF
size: .; D: .; J: TRBJ1-5; V: TRBV5-4; length: 14; DNA: TGTGCCAGCAGCCCTGAAAAAGTTAATCAGCCCCAGCATTTT; CDR3: CASSPEKVNQPQHF
size: few; D: TRBD2; J: TRBJ2-7; V: TRBV20-1; length: 14; DNA: TGCAGTGCTAGTGGACTAGCGGGGAGCTACGAGCAGTACTTC; CDR3: CSASGLAGSYEQYF
size: many; D: .; J: TRBJ2-7; V: TRBV5-6; length: 16; DNA: TGTGCCAGCACCTCGGGACACTACACCTTCTCCTACGAGCAGTACTTC; CDR3: CASTSGHYTFSYEQYF
size: few; D: TRBD1; J: TRBJ1-6; V: TRBV7-9; length: 15; DNA: TGTGCCAGCAGCTCCGTACAGGGGAAGGGGTCACCCCTCCACTTT; CDR3: CASSSVQGKGSPLHF
size: medium-sized; D: .; J: TRBJ2-1; V: TRBV19; length: 15; DNA: TGTGCCAGTAGTATAGGGCTACACTCATACAATGAGCAGTTCTTC; CDR3: CASSIGLHSYNEQFF
size: medium-sized; D: .; J: TRBJ1-5; V: TRBV7-9; length: 15; DNA: TGTGCCAGCAGTGATCAGGAGTTCGGCAATCAGCCCCAGCATTTT; CDR3: CASSDQEFGNQPQHF
size: medium-sized; D: TRBD1; J: TRBJ1-2; V: TRBV15; length: 15; DNA: TGTGCCACCAGCGCTGGGGACAGAGTAAGCTATGGCTACACCTTC; CDR3: CATSAGDRVSYGYTF
size: medium-sized; D: TRBD1; J: TRBJ2-7; V: TRBV18; length: 18; DNA: TGTGCCAGCTCACCACCGGGCCCCGACAGGGTTAGGTCCTACGAGCAGTACTTC; CDR3: CASSPPGPDRVRSYEQYF
size: .; D: .; J: TRBJ2-7; V: TRBV6-5; length: 13; DNA: TGTGCCAGCAGTTACTCCGGTGGAAACGAGCAGTACTTC; CDR3: CASSYSGGNEQYF
size: few; D: .; J: TRBJ1-2; V: TRBV6-5; length: 12; DNA: TGTGCCAGCAGTTACGGGGGAGGTGGCTACACCTTC; CDR3: CASSYGGGGYTF
size: medium-sized; D: .; J: TRBJ1-6; V: TRBV19; length: 13; DNA: TGTGCCAGTAGTACAGGAACCTTTTCACCCCTCCACTTT; CDR3: CASSTGTFSPLHF
size: medium-sized; D: .; J: TRBJ1-1; V: TRBV7-9; length: 16; DNA: TGTGCCAGCAGCTTAGCCTGGTCCAGGGCGAACACTGAAGCTTTCTTT; CDR3: CASSLAWSRANTEAFF
size: .; D: .; J: TRBJ2-1; V: TRBV5-5; length: 15; DNA: TGTGCCAGCAGCTGGGGACGGACTACTTACAATGAGCAGTTCTTC; CDR3: CASSWGRTTYNEQFF
size: medium-sized; D: TRBD1; J: TRBJ1-1; V: TRBV6-2/TRBV6-3; length: 16; DNA: TGTGCCAGCAGTTACCGCCAAGGGGGCGTCTTCACTGAAGCTTTCTTT; CDR3: CASSYRQGGVFTEAFF
size: medium-sized; D: .; J: TRBJ1-1; V: TRBV6-5; length: 14; DNA: TGTGCCAGCAGTTACTCCAGGGGATCCACTGAAGCTTTCTTT; CDR3: CASSYSRGSTEAFF
size: .; D: .; J: TRBJ2-7; V: TRBV12-3/TRBV12-4; length: 13; DNA: TGTGCCAGCAGTTTTTCCGGGTGGGGCGAGCAGTACTTC; CDR3: CASSFSGWGEQYF
size: medium-sized; D: TRBD1; J: TRBJ2-2; V: TRBV18; length: 13; DNA: TGTGCCAGCCCGACAGGGATCACCGGGGAGCTGTTTTTT; CDR3: CASPTGITGELFF
size: medium-sized; D: .; J: TRBJ1-4; V: TRBV19; length: 11; DNA: TGTGCCAGTACTTGGGGTGAAAAACTGTTTTTT; CDR3: CASTWGEKLFF
size: medium-sized; D: .; J: TRBJ1-5; V: TRBV27; length: 17; DNA: TGTGCCAGCAGTTTATACGGGGCTTTACTTAGCAATCAGCCCCAGCATTTT; CDR3: CASSLYGALLSNQPQHF
size: few; D: .; J: TRBJ2-1; V: TRBV27; length: 13; DNA: TGTGCCAGCAGTTTACGGGCTTACAATGAGCAGTTCTTC; CDR3: CASSLRAYNEQFF
size: few; D: .; J: TRBJ2-7; V: TRBV27; length: 16; DNA: TGTGCCAGCAGTTTAGGAGGGGCAGCTTTCTATTACGAGCAGTACTTC; CDR3: CASSLGGAAFYYEQYF
size: medium-sized; D: .; J: TRBJ1-1; V: TRBV30; length: 14; DNA: TGTGCCTGGAGTGTAGGAGTGGGACATGGATACGCTTTCTTT; CDR3: CAWSVGVGHGYAFF
size: .; D: .; J: TRBJ1-2; V: TRBV5-6; length: 15; DNA: TGTGCCAGCAGCGGGGGACTGCAGGACGGGGAAGGCTACACCTTC; CDR3: CASSGGLQDGEGYTF
size: medium-sized; D: .; J: TRBJ1-2; V: TRBV6-5; length: 15; DNA: TGTGCCAGCAGCGACACTAAGACGGGGAACGCTGGCTACACCTTC; CDR3: CASSDTKTGNAGYTF
size: .; D: .; J: TRBJ2-7; V: TRBV20-1; length: 15; DNA: TGCAGTGCTAGAGAATTACTAGAAGTCTCCTACGAGCAGTACTTC; CDR3: CSARELLEVSYEQYF